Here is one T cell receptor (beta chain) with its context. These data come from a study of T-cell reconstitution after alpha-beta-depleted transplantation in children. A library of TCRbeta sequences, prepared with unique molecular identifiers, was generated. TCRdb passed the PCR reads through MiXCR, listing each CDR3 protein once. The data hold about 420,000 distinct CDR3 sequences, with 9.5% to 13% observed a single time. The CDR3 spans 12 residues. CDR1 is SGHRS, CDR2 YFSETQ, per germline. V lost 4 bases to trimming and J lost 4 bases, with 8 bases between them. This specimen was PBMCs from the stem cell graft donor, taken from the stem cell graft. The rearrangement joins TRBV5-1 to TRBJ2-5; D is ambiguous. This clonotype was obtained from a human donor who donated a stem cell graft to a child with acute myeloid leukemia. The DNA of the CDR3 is TGCGCCAGCAGCACCCATAGAGAGACCCAGTACTTC. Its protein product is CASSTHRETQYF.